The 31 T cell receptor beta chains below all came from one sample that was sequenced in a study of T-cell reconstitution after alpha-beta-depleted transplantation in children (dated by TCRdb to 2015 to 2016). The library was built by means of PCR. Sequencing used an Illumina HiSeq 2500. TCR library preparation used molecular barcoding, with unique molecular identifiers applied to normalize quantification of the TCRbeta repertoire. The public reads were quality trimmed at Q25 with fastp and then assembled into clones with MiXCR by TCRdb, keeping productive beta chains. Rows merge per CDR3 protein into single entries with the most common DNA and genes. A total of about 90,000 distinct CDR3 sequences appear in this sample, 6.5% to 8.5% of them only once. The ten largest account for roughly 7% of the sample. The material sequenced was PBMCs from the stem cell graft donor, taken from the stem cell graft. The receptors here all came from a human donor who donated a stem cell graft to a child with congenital amegakaryocytic thrombocytopenia.

Ten or more counts support this clonotype. This chain links TRBV7-9 with TRBJ2-1; 8 bases align to TRBD1. V lost 3 bases, J lost 4 bases, and 20 bases stayed unmatched. The CDR3 contains 20 residues. Germline loops: CDR1 SEHNR, CDR2 FQNEAQ (reference sequence). Here the CDR3 reads CASSFVFGQGRQPTYNEQFF. The CDR3 region has the DNA TGTGCCAGCAGCTTCGTTTTCGGACAGGGTCGGCAACCGACGTACAATGAGCAGTTCTTC.

This clonotype is medium-sized within its sample. The rearrangement joins TRBV29-1 to TRBJ2-1; possible D gene TRBD2, 6 bases. The CDR3 spans 14 residues. The germline CDR1 and CDR2 sequences are SQVTM and ANQGSEA. V was shortened by 5 bases and J by 9 bases, with 20 bases between the two germline ends. The CDR3 sequence is CSVRSSAGSGEQFF. CDR3 DNA: TGCAGCGTTCGATCTAGCGCCGGTTCGGGTGAGCAGTTCTTC.

This clonotype showed up many times. The chain combines TRBV24-1 with TRBJ2-1; TRBD2 might be the D (6 bases). Germline CDR1 is KGHDR and CDR2 is SFDVKD. Trimming removed 4 bases at V and 6 bases at J, with 12 bases between. The CDR3 has 14 residues. The DNA for the CDR3 is TGTGCCACCAGTGACGACGCGGGAAGCAATGAGCAGTTCTTC. As protein: CATSDDAGSNEQFF.

This clonotype was counted ten times or more. This chain links TRBV7-8 with TRBJ1-2; TRBD1 might be the D (5 bases). V lost 1 base to trimming and J lost 7 bases, with 10 bases between them. Per germline, CDR1 SGHVS and CDR2 FQNEAQ. The CDR3 runs to 13 residues. CDR3 sequence: CASSLVRAGGYTF. The CDR3 DNA follows: TGTGCCAGCAGCTTAGTCAGGGCCGGTGGCTACACCTTC.

This chain links TRBV12-3 or TRBV12-4 with TRBJ2-5; TRBD2 matches at 7 bases. The trim removed 8 bases at V and 5 bases at J, leaving 5 bases unmatched. This CDR3 region has 12 residues. CDR3 DNA sequence: TGTGCCAGCGGACTAGGCTTGGAGACCCAGTACTTC. Amino acid sequence: CASGLGLETQYF.

Comments on this clonotype: A much larger clone lies one base from this, so it may be a read error. CDR3 amino acids: CASSPGINQETQYF. The CDR3 coding sequence is TGTGCCAGCTCACCAGGGATAAACCAAGAGACCCAGTACTTC. The chain employs TRBV18 and TRBJ2-5; D is uncertain. V was trimmed by 2 bases and J by 0 bases, leaving 7 bases between them. CDR1 and CDR2 from the germline V gene are KGHSH and LQKENI. CDR3 size: 14 residues.

The sample holds many counts of this clonotype. For the CDR3, the DNA is TGTGCCAGCAGTGTGATGACAGGGGACTATGGCTACACCTTC. It translates to CASSVMTGDYGYTF. This rearrangement joins TRBV2 to TRBJ1-2, with 8 bases that match TRBD1. CDR3 length: 14 residues. Looked up from germline, CDR1 is SNHLY and CDR2 is FYNNEI. J gave up 3 bases and V 4 bases, and 4 bases lay outside the gene matches.

This clonotype was observed at least ten times. The rearrangement uses TRBV7-3 and TRBJ2-1, with TRBD2 matching 10 bases. V trimming: 0 bases; J trimming: 5 bases; junction bases outside the gene matches: 13. The CDR3 is made up of 19 amino acids. From germline, CDR1 is SGHTA and CDR2 FQGTGA. The CDR3, as DNA: TGTGCCAGCAGCTTAACTTCCCTAACCGGGACTAGCGACAACAATGAGCAGTTCTTC. It is translated as CASSLTSLTGTSDNNEQFF.

In its sample, this clonotype was seen many times. The CDR3 region has the DNA TGTGCCAGCAGCCAGCACCGGAACCCACCGGACGAGACCCAGTACTTC. It yields the protein CASSQHRNPPDETQYF. This sequence joins TRBV3-1 and TRBJ2-5; unclear D gene. CDR3 length equals 16 residues. Germline V lookup: CDR1 LGHDT, CDR2 YNNKEL (reference sequence). The V gene lost 3 bases and the J gene lost 5 bases, with 19 bases spanning the gap.

This clonotype appeared many times. V and J are TRBV5-1 and TRBJ1-1; 7 bases agree with TRBD1. CDR3 length: 15 amino acids. Germline loops: CDR1 SGHRS, CDR2 YFSETQ. The V segment lost 0 bases and the J segment 4 bases; nucleotides outside the gene matches: 6. CDR3 nucleotides: TGCGCCAGCAGCTTGGCATACAGGGGTGGCACTGAAGCTTTCTTT. Its translation is CASSLAYRGGTEAFF.

Many counts were recorded for this clonotype. V and J are TRBV7-9 and TRBJ2-3; the D is unclear. V lost 5 bases to trimming and J lost 2 bases, with 11 bases between them. The CDR3 extends over 14 amino acids. Germline CDR1 and CDR2: SEHNR and FQNEAQ (reference sequence). The CDR3 here is CASSAQDSTDTQYF. CDR3 sequence (DNA): TGTGCCAGCAGCGCTCAGGATTCCACAGATACGCAGTATTTT.

This clonotype has ten or more counts. The V and J genes are TRBV7-9 and TRBJ2-3; D gene unclear. Germline V CDR1 and CDR2: SEHNR, FQNEAQ (reference sequence). The CDR3 has 11 residues. V was trimmed by 4 bases and J by 4 bases, leaving 3 bases between them. The CDR3 DNA reads TGTGCCAGCAGCTCCTCAGATACGCAGTATTTT. This sequence encodes CASSSSDTQYF.

The J gene is TRBJ2-3, the V gene TRBV10-3; D unclear. Germline assignment: CDR1 ENHRY and CDR2 SYGVKD. The CDR3 extends over 16 amino acids. The V end was cut by 6 bases, the J end by 1 base, with 17 bases between. CDR3 in DNA: TGTGCCATCAGAGACGATGAAACATGGCGCACAGATACGCAGTATTTT. This gives the protein CAIRDDETWRTDTQYF.

This clonotype showed up many times. The gene calls are TRBV7-8 and TRBJ2-2, with D perhaps assigned TRBD1 or TRBD2 (6 bases each). The V end lost 4 bases, the J end lost 1 base, and 19 bases lay between the germline ends. The CDR3 is 18 amino acids. Germline values: CDR1 SGHVS, CDR2 FQNEAQ. The CDR3 loop reads CASSSRRGNRWNTGELFF. CDR3 coding DNA: TGTGCCAGCAGCTCTAGGAGGGGGAACCGCTGGAACACCGGGGAGCTGTTTTTT.

This clonotype appeared many times. This chain uses TRBV6-1 with TRBJ1-1; possibly TRBD1 for D (6 bases). CDR1 MNHNS and CDR2 SASEGT come from the germline V gene. The CDR3 loop spans 14 amino acids. The V end was cut by 2 bases, the J end by 4 bases, with 11 bases between. The CDR3 sequence is CASSELQGGTEAFF. The CDR3 nucleotides read TGTGCCAGCAGTGAATTACAGGGAGGCACTGAAGCTTTCTTT.

This clonotype has a count of ten or more. The V and J genes are TRBV9 and TRBJ1-4, with no clear D. The length of the CDR3 is 15 residues. Looked up from germline, CDR1 is SGDLS and CDR2 is YYNGEE. V was cut by 0 bases and J by 5 bases, with 11 bases left in between. The CDR3 is CASSVGGRRNEKLFF. Here the CDR3 DNA reads TGTGCCAGCAGCGTAGGTGGCAGGCGGAATGAAAAACTGTTTTTT. The whole variable domain, filled in from reference TRBV9 and TRBJ1-4, reads DSGVTQTPKHLITATGQRVTLRCSPRSGDLSVYWYQQSLDQGLQFLIQYYNGEERAKGNILERFSAQQFPDLHSELNLSSLELGDSALYFCASSVGGRRNEKLFFGSGTQLSVL.

As regards this clonotype: A read error may explain this, as a much larger clone is one base away. The chain carries TRBV7-9 and TRBJ2-7; D not certain. The germline V gene encodes CDR1 SEHNR and CDR2 FQNEAQ (reference sequence). The CDR3 has 13 amino acids. CDR3 nucleotide sequence: TGTGCCAGCAGCTTAGTCGCATCGTCCGAGGAGTACTTC. Translating it yields CASSLVASSEEYF.

Notes on this clonotype: A much larger clone sits a single nucleotide away, making a read error possible. The chain uses TRBV20-1 and TRBJ1-6; D unresolved. CDR1 is DFQATT and CDR2 is SNEGSKA in the germline V gene (reference sequence). This CDR3 contains 10 residues. CDR3 protein: CRALLGFLHF. The CDR3, as DNA: TGCCGTGCTCTTCTCGGGTTCCTCCACTTT.

The chain joins TRBV12-3 or TRBV12-4 to TRBJ2-2, with 7 bases identical to TRBD2. V dropped 4 bases and J dropped 2; count of bases not matched to a gene: 7. CDR3 length: 16 amino acids. The CDR3 DNA is TGTGCCAGCAGTTCCCCCGGGGGGTATAACACCGGGGAGCTGTTTTTT. As protein: CASSSPGGYNTGELFF.

The sample holds many counts of this clonotype. The chain employs TRBV7-9 and TRBJ2-1; D is undetermined. This CDR3 contains 12 residues. V lost 5 bases, J lost 8 bases, and 10 bases lay in between. In germline, CDR1 is SEHNR, CDR2 FQNEAQ (reference sequence). CDR3 nucleotide sequence: TGTGCCAGCAGCCTCAGCGAAGATGAGCAGTTCTTC. It specifies CASSLSEDEQFF.

This clonotype was seen ten or more times. V is TRBV6-1 and J is TRBJ1-1; D uncertain. This CDR3 is built from 15 residues. V lost 2 bases and J lost 0, with 10 bases in between. Germline CDR1 and CDR2: MNHNS and SASEGT. CDR3 residues: CASSESATMNTEAFF. Here the CDR3 DNA reads TGTGCCAGCAGTGAATCGGCCACCATGAACACTGAAGCTTTCTTT.

The table lists this clonotype with many counts. The V gene is TRBV15, the J gene TRBJ2-3, with D perhaps given as TRBD1 or TRBD2 (5 bases each). The CDR3 contains 16 residues. From germline, CDR1 is LNHNV and CDR2 YYDKDF (reference sequence). Deletions cut 1 base from V and 1 base from J, with 12 bases between. CDR3 bases: TGTGCCACCAGCAGAGCTGAGGGGCTGGGCACAGATACGCAGTATTTT. Translation gives CATSRAEGLGTDTQYF.

This clonotype was seen at least ten times. This sequence joins TRBV11-2 and TRBJ2-1; TRBD2 aligns across 12 bases. Germline V gene sequence: CDR1 SGHAT, CDR2 FQNNGV. Trimming removed 6 bases from V and 4 bases from J; junction bases left unmatched: 4. The CDR3 has 15 amino acids. CDR3 residues: CASSGGLAGYNEQFF. CDR3 coding DNA: TGTGCCAGCAGTGGCGGACTAGCGGGGTACAATGAGCAGTTCTTC. Supplemented by reference TRBV11-2 and TRBJ2-1, the full variable domain reads EAGVAQSPRYKIIEKRQSVAFWCNPISGHATLYWYQQILGQGPKLLIQFQNNGVVDDSQLPKDRFSAERLKGVDSTLKIQPAKLEDSAVYLCASSGGLAGYNEQFFGPGTRLTVL.

This clonotype was recorded at least ten times. The CDR3 spells CSARDNWGNTEAFF. Here the CDR3 DNA reads TGCAGTGCTAGAGATAATTGGGGGAACACTGAAGCTTTCTTT. The chain carries TRBV20-1 and TRBJ1-1; the D is unclear. Germline lookup yields CDR1 DFQATT and CDR2 SNEGSKA (reference sequence). CDR3 length: 14 residues. V lost 0 bases to trimming and J lost 1 base, with 9 bases between them.

In this sample, this clonotype turned up many times. V is TRBV4-2 and J is TRBJ2-3; weak D call: TRBD2 (5 bases). The germline V gene has CDR1 LGHNA and CDR2 YNFKEQ. V lost 3 bases and J 5 bases, leaving 15 bases between the germline ends. This CDR3 region has 15 residues. DNA of the CDR3: TGTGCCAGCAGCCAGGAGACCGGGAACCTAGATACGCAGTATTTT. It is translated as CASSQETGNLDTQYF.

Many counts were recorded for this clonotype. The chain has TRBV20-1 and TRBJ1-5, with TRBD1 matching 8 bases. The junction had 2 bases not matched to a gene; V was cut back by 0 bases and J by 4 bases. The CDR3 is made up of 14 amino acids. Germline V gives CDR1 DFQATT, CDR2 SNEGSKA (reference sequence). The chain's CDR3 is CSAREGTGNQPQHF. In DNA, the CDR3 is TGCAGTGCTAGAGAGGGGACAGGTAATCAGCCCCAGCATTTT.

This clonotype came up a few times. The chain employs TRBV4-2 and TRBJ2-5; D is possibly TRBD1 (5 bases). The CDR3 spans 14 residues. Trimming removed 2 bases from V and 4 bases from J, with 11 bases in between. The germline gives CDR1 LGHNA, CDR2 YNFKEQ. DNA of the CDR3: TGTGCCAGCAGCCAAAGGGGTTTAGGAGAGACCCAGTACTTC. The encoded protein is CASSQRGLGETQYF.

In this sample, this clonotype turned up many times. The gene calls are TRBV5-1 and TRBJ1-4; D might be TRBD1 (5 bases). From germline, CDR1 is SGHRS and CDR2 YFSETQ. This CDR3 spans 13 amino acids. Between the trimmed V and J ends, which lost 1 base and 11 bases, there was a span of 12 bases. CDR3 sequence: CASSLRQGRKLFF. Written as DNA, the CDR3 is TGCGCCAGCAGCTTGAGGCAGGGACGGAAACTGTTTTTT. The whole variable domain, remainder taken from reference TRBV5-1 and TRBJ1-4, is KAGVTQTPRYLIKTRGQQVTLSCSPISGHRSVSWYQQTPGQGLQFLFEYFSETQRNKGNFPGRFSGRQFSNSRSEMNVSTLELGDSALYLCASSLRQGRKLFFGSGTQLSVL.

In this sample, this clonotype turned up many times. The chain is built from TRBV28 and TRBJ2-1, with 8 positions matching TRBD2. This CDR3 has 17 amino acids. Per the germline V gene, CDR1 is MDHEN and CDR2 is SYDVKM. With V trimmed by 2 bases and J by 8 bases, 14 bases remained unmatched. The CDR3 coding sequence is TGTGCCAGCAGTTTACTCAGGGTGGGAGCGGGGGTGGATGAGCAGTTCTTC. Protein product: CASSLLRVGAGVDEQFF.

This clonotype was seen only a few times. The CDR3 spells CASSRGVQETQYF. The DNA of the CDR3 is TGTGCCAGCAGCCGCGGAGTACAAGAGACCCAGTACTTC. The chain is built from TRBV5-8 and TRBJ2-5; no firm D call. The CDR3 has 13 amino acids. Germline V gene lookup returns CDR1 SGHTS and CDR2 YDEGEE. Trimming shortened V by 4 bases and J by 2 bases, and 9 bases separated the two germline ends.

This clonotype was picked up many times. The chain recombines TRBV5-1 with TRBJ2-1, with D perhaps matching TRBD1 (7 bases). The CDR3 is 19 amino acids. The ends were cut back, 4 bases at V and 0 bases at J, with 23 bases in the middle. CDR1 is SGHRS, CDR2 YFSETQ, per germline. CDR3 sequence (DNA): TGCGCCAGCAGCCGCGGGACAGCCCTTACCGTTAGCTCCTACAATGAGCAGTTCTTC. Translating gives CASSRGTALTVSSYNEQFF.